What follows are 21 T cell receptor beta chains derived from one specimen sequenced in a study of T cell changes during pregnancy in multiple sclerosis. The data were produced by immunoSEQ multiplex PCR, yet TCRdb's version contains in-frame clones alone and is incomplete. This sample has around 30,000 clones, with approximately 92% found just once. The specimen comprised CD4+ T cells from peripheral blood mononuclear cells, sampled in the first trimester of pregnancy. These receptors were collected from a female donor with multiple sclerosis, enrolled in a pregnancy study.

The rearrangement uses TRBV11-1 and TRBJ2-1, with D unresolved. This CDR3 region has 14 residues. Germline V lookup: CDR1 SGHAT, CDR2 FQDESV (reference sequence). V lost 6 bases and J 4 bases, leaving 13 bases between the germline ends. CDR3 nucleotides: TGTGCCAGCAGTAGACATAACGGATACAATGAGCAGTTCTTC. Residues: CASSRHNGYNEQFF.

Worth noting for this clone: At the DNA level, this CDR3 is encoded by other sequences in the same sample as well. V is TRBV5-1 and J is TRBJ2-1, with D unresolved. The V and J ends lost 0 bases and 0 bases respectively, with 4 bases between them. The CDR3 is 14 amino acids. Germline CDR1 SGHRS, CDR2 YFSETQ. The CDR3 reads CASSLASSYNEQFF. The CDR3 DNA follows: TGCGCCAGCAGCTTGGCTAGCTCCTACAATGAGCAGTTCTTC.

This sequence joins TRBV7-9 and TRBJ1-5; D gene ambiguous. The germline gives CDR1 SEHNR, CDR2 FQNEAQ (reference sequence). The V end lost 2 bases, the J end lost 2 bases, and 7 bases lay between the germline ends. This CDR3 has 14 residues. The CDR3 sequence: CASSLWGGNQPQHF. The CDR3 DNA reads as TGTGCCAGCAGCTTATGGGGAGGCAATCAGCCCCAGCATTTT.

The CDR3 loop is CAWSTARTGRRRFYGYTF. The CDR3 DNA reads as TGTGCCTGGAGTACTGCTAGGACAGGTCGTCGTAGGTTCTATGGCTACACCTTC. The J gene is TRBJ1-2, the V gene TRBV30, with 7 nucleotides matching TRBD1. This CDR3 spans 18 amino acids. Germline CDR1 and CDR2: GTSNPN and SVGIG (reference sequence). Trimming cost V 2 bases and J 4 bases; bases outside gene matches: 19.

The chain is built from TRBV5-1 and TRBJ2-1; D gene uncertain. Trimming shortened V by 1 base and J by 2 bases, and 16 bases separated the two germline ends. Per germline, CDR1 SGHRS and CDR2 YFSETQ. The CDR3 is made up of 17 amino acids. As DNA, the CDR3 is TGCGCCAGCAGCTTGCATTCGGGTTCGGGTACCTACAATGAGCAGTTCTTC. Translation gives CASSLHSGSGTYNEQFF.

This clone has more than one count but fewer than ten. The chain is built from TRBV5-1 and TRBJ2-7, with 7 positions matching TRBD2. Germline V gene lookup returns CDR1 SGHRS and CDR2 YFSETQ. The ends lost 6 bases at V and 2 bases at J; junction bases unmatched: 5. The CDR3 is 13 residues long. Here the CDR3 reads CASTAGDAYEQYF. The DNA for the CDR3 is TGCGCCAGCACGGCGGGGGACGCCTACGAGCAGTACTTC.

V is TRBV15 and J is TRBJ1-5, with D perhaps TRBD1 (5 bases). Germline V gives CDR1 LNHNV, CDR2 YYDKDF (reference sequence). The CDR3 has 16 residues. V was trimmed by 0 bases and J by 3 bases, leaving 12 bases between them. CDR3 in DNA: TGTGCCACCAGCAGAGATAGGGGTCATTACAATCAGCCCCAGCATTTT. Amino acids: CATSRDRGHYNQPQHF.

This clone was seen just once. The chain links TRBV27 to TRBJ1-5; D is perhaps TRBD1 (5 bases). The CDR3 is made up of 14 amino acids. Germline lookup yields CDR1 MNHEY and CDR2 SMNVEV (reference sequence). Trimming took off 6 bases at V and 1 base at J, with 10 bases between the two ends. CDR3 in amino acids: CASSSYRSNQPQHF. The CDR3 DNA follows: TGTGCCAGCAGCTCGTACAGGAGCAATCAGCCCCAGCATTTT.

The CDR3 sequence is CASSFLGAQDEQFF. In DNA, the CDR3 is TGCGCCAGCAGCTTTTTGGGGGCGCAGGATGAGCAGTTCTTC. V gene TRBV5-1 combines with J gene TRBJ2-1, with D possibly matching TRBD1 (6 bases). The CDR3 consists of 14 residues. The germline V gene has CDR1 SGHRS and CDR2 YFSETQ. V was shortened by 2 bases and J by 8 bases, with 14 bases between the two germline ends.

The rearrangement joins TRBV5-1 to TRBJ1-2; the match to TRBD1 covers 7 bases. The CDR3 spans 13 residues. CDR1 is SGHRS, CDR2 YFSETQ, per germline. With 3 bases clipped from V and 10 bases from J, the junction kept 9 bases outside the gene matches. For the CDR3, the DNA is TGCGCCAGCAGCTACGAAGGACAGGCTGCCTACACCTTC. Translated, it gives CASSYEGQAAYTF.

The chain uses TRBV7-9 and TRBJ1-3; 8 bases are a match to TRBD1. Germline-derived CDR1 and CDR2 are SEHNR and FQNEAQ (reference sequence). CDR3 size: 17 residues. V dropped 5 bases and J dropped 1; count of bases not matched to a gene: 10. CDR3 region: CASSPPGQGASGNTIYF. In nucleotides, the CDR3 is TGTGCCAGCAGCCCGCCCGGGCAGGGGGCTTCTGGAAACACCATATATTTT.

A few counts support this clone. The chain carries TRBV2 and TRBJ1-1; tentative D call: TRBD1 (5 bases). V lost 6 bases and J 11 bases, leaving 16 bases between the germline ends. The CDR3 has 12 amino acids. Germline V gives CDR1 SNHLY, CDR2 FYNNEI. The CDR3 DNA is TGTGCCAGCAGCGTCGGGGGTTCCGGGGCTTTCTTT. Protein: CASSVGGSGAFF.

V usage is TRBV29-1 and J usage is TRBJ2-5; perhaps TRBD1 as D (5 bases). Trimming shortened V by 1 base and J by 3 bases, and 6 bases separated the two germline ends. This CDR3 is built from 12 residues. The germline V gene has CDR1 SQVTM and CDR2 ANQGSEA. CDR3 protein: CSVEGGEETQYF. Written as DNA, the CDR3 is TGCAGCGTTGAAGGGGGCGAAGAGACCCAGTACTTC.

This clone was observed once. The genes are TRBV5-6 and TRBJ2-1; possible D gene TRBD2, 7 bases. Germline V gene sequence: CDR1 SGHDT, CDR2 YYEEEE. The length of the CDR3 is 14 residues. V was pared by 6 bases and J by 8 bases, with 18 bases between. The CDR3 nucleotides read TGTGCCAGCATCCTACTAGGGGGGGAGGATGAGCAGTTCTTC. It translates to CASILLGGEDEQFF.

The rearrangement uses TRBV5-4 and TRBJ2-5; D might be TRBD1 (5 bases). The germline V gene has CDR1 SGHNT and CDR2 YYREEE (reference sequence). Between the trimmed V and J ends, which lost 4 bases and 7 bases, there was a span of 23 bases. The length of the CDR3 is 16 residues. The CDR3 reads CASSPGGHGLGWTQYF. CDR3 nucleotide sequence: TGTGCCAGCAGCCCGGGCGGACATGGCCTTGGGTGGACCCAGTACTTC.

The chain combines TRBV30 with TRBJ2-5, with a tentative D call TRBD2 (6 bases). Per germline, CDR1 GTSNPN and CDR2 SVGIG (reference sequence). V lost 2 bases, J lost 4 bases, and 20 bases lay in between. The length of the CDR3 is 16 residues. CDR3 protein: CAWSPSRAAGGETQYF. CDR3 DNA: TGTGCCTGGAGTCCGAGCCGGGCAGCCGGGGGAGAGACCCAGTACTTC.

The rearrangement joins TRBV27 to TRBJ1-1, with D possibly TRBD1 on 5 matching bases. Germline V CDR1 and CDR2: MNHEY, SMNVEV (reference sequence). The CDR3 has 13 residues. The V and J ends lost 3 bases and 10 bases respectively, with 15 bases between them. The CDR3 DNA is TGTGCCAGCAGTTTCGCAACGGCGGGGGGAGCTTTCTTT. It specifies CASSFATAGGAFF.

The chain has TRBV5-1 and TRBJ2-3; TRBD2 aligns across 9 bases. In germline, CDR1 is SGHRS, CDR2 YFSETQ. The V gene end was trimmed by 4 bases and the J gene end by 5 bases; junction bases not matched to a gene: 8. The length of the CDR3 is 15 residues. The CDR3 DNA reads as TGCGCCAGCAGCCCGCTAGCGGGGTATCAAGATACGCAGTATTTT. Protein sequence: CASSPLAGYQDTQYF.

The rearrangement links TRBV7-9 to TRBJ1-6, with 11 positions matching TRBD1. The germline CDR1 and CDR2 sequences are SEHNR and FQNEAQ (reference sequence). With V trimmed by 5 bases and J by 7 bases, 1 base remained unmatched. The CDR3 has 14 residues. CDR3 sequence (DNA): TGTGCCAGCAGCAGGGACAGGGGGAATTCACCCCTCCACTTT. Residues: CASSRDRGNSPLHF. Filled out from reference TRBV7-9 and TRBJ1-6, the complete variable domain reads DTGVSQNPRHKITKRGQNVTFRCDPISEHNRLYWYRQTLGQGPEFLTYFQNEAQLEKSRLLSDRFSAERPKGSFSTLEIQRTEQGDSAMYLCASSRDRGNSPLHFGNGTRLTVT.

The rearrangement uses TRBV2 and TRBJ2-1; 11 nucleotides match TRBD2. There are 16 residues in the CDR3. Germline CDR1 reads SNHLY; CDR2 reads FYNNEI. With V trimmed by 7 bases and J by 2 bases, 7 bases remained unmatched. The CDR3 DNA is TGTGCCAGCAAGACGGGACTAGCGGCTACCTACAATGAGCAGTTCTTC. Translated, it gives CASKTGLAATYNEQFF.

The genes are TRBV5-4 and TRBJ1-1; tentative D call: TRBD1 (6 bases). The CDR3 covers 14 residues. V lost 4 bases and J 3 bases, leaving 13 bases between the germline ends. From germline, CDR1 is SGHNT and CDR2 YYREEE (reference sequence). DNA for the CDR3: TGTGCCAGCAGCCCAGGGGCGACGGACACTGAAGCTTTCTTT. Protein sequence: CASSPGATDTEAFF.